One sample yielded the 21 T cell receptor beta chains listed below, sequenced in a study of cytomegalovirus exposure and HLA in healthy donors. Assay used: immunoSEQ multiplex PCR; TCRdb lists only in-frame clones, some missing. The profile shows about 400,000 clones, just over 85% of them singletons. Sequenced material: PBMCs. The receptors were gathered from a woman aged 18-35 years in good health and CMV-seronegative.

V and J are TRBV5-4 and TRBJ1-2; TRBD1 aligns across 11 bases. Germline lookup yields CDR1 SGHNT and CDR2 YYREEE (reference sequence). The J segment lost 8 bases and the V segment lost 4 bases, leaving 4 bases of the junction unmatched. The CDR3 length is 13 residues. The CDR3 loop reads CASSTDRGQGYTF. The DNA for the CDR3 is TGTGCCAGCAGCACGGACAGGGGGCAAGGCTACACCTTC.

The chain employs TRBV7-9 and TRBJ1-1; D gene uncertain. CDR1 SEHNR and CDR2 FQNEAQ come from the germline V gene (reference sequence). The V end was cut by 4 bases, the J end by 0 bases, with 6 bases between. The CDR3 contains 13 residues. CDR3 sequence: CASSSVMNTEAFF. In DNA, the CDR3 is TGTGCCAGCAGCTCGGTCATGAACACTGAAGCTTTCTTT.

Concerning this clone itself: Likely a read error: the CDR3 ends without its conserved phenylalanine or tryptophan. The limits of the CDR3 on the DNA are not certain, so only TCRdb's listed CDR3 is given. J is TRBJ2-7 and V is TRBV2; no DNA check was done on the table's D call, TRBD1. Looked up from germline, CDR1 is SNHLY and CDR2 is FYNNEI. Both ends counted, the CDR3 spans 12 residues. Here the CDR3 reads CASSEAQGARVS.

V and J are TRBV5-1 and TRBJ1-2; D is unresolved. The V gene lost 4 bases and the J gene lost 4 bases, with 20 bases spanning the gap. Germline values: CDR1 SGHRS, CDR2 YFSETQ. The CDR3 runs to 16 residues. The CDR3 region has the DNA TGCGCCAGCAGCCCGACTGCCAGCAACTACGCCTATGGCTACACCTTC. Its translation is CASSPTASNYAYGYTF.

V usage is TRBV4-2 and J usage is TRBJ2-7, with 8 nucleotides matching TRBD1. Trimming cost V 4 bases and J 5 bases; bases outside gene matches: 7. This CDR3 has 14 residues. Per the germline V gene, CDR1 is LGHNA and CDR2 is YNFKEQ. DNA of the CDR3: TGTGCCAGCAGCCGCGAACAGGGGGAGCACGAGCAGTACTTC. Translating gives CASSREQGEHEQYF.

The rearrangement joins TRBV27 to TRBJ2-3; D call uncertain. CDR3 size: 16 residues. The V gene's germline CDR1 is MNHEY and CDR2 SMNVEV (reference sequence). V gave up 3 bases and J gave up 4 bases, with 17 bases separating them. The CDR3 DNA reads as TGTGCCAGCAGTTTGGCCCAGAAGGCGGTTCCAGATACGCAGTATTTT. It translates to CASSLAQKAVPDTQYF.

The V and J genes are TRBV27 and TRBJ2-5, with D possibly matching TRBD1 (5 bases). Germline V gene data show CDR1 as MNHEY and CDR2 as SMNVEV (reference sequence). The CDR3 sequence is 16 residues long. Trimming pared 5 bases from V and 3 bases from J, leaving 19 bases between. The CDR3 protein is CASSILGVEGEETQYF. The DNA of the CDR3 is TGTGCCAGCAGTATTCTAGGGGTTGAAGGTGAAGAGACCCAGTACTTC.

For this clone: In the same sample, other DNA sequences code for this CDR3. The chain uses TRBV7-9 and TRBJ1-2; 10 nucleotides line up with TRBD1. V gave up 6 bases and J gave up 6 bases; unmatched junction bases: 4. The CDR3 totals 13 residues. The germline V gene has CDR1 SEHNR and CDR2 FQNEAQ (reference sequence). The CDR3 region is CASRATGGDGYTF. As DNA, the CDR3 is TGTGCCAGCAGAGCGACAGGGGGCGATGGCTACACCTTC.

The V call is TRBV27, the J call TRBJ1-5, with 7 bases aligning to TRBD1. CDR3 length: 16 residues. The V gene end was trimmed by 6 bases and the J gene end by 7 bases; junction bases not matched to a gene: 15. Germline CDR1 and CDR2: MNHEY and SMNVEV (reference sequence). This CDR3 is CASSFMGQGVRQPQHF. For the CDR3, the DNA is TGTGCCAGCAGCTTTATGGGCCAGGGGGTAAGACAGCCCCAGCATTTT.

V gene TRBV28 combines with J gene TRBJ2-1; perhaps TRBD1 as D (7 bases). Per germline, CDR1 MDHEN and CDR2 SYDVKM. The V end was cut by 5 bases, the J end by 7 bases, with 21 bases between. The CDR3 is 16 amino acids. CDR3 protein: CASSPPTGRLGNEQFF. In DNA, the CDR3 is TGTGCCAGCAGTCCGCCGACAGGGAGGTTAGGTAATGAGCAGTTCTTC.

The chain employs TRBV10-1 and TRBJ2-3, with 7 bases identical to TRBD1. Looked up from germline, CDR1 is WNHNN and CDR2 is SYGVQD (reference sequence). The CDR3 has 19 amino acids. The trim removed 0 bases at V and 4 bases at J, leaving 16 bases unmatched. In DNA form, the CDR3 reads TGCGCCAGCAGTGAGTCGGCAAGGGGTGGGGGACAGTCTCCAGATACGCAGTATTTT. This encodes CASSESARGGGQSPDTQYF.

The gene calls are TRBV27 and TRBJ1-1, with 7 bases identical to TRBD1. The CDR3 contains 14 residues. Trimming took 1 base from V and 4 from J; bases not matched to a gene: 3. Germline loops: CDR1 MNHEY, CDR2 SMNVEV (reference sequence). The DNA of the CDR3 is TGTGCCAGCAGTTTATTGGACAGGTCCACTGAAGCTTTCTTT. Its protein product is CASSLLDRSTEAFF.

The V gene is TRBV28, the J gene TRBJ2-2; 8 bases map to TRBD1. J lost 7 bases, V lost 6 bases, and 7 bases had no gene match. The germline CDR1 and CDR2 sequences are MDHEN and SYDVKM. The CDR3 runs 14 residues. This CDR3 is CASRKDRVDGELFF. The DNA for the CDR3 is TGTGCCAGCAGAAAGGACAGGGTAGACGGGGAGCTGTTTTTT.

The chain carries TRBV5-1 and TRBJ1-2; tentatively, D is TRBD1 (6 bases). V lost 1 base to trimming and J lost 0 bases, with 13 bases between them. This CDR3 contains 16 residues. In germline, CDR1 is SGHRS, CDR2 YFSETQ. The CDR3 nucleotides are TGCGCCAGCAGCTTGAAGGGGGTACCTCCTAACTATGGCTACACCTTC. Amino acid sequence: CASSLKGVPPNYGYTF.

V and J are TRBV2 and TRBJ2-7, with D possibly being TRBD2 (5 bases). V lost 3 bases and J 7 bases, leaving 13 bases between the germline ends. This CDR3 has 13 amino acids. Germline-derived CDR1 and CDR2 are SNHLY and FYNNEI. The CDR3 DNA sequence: TGTGCCAGCAGTGACATAGCAAGGAGGGAGCAGTACTTC. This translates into CASSDIARREQYF. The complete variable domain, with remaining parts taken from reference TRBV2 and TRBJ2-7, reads EPEVTQTPSHQVTQMGQEVILRCVPISNHLYFYWYRQILGQKVEFLVSFYNNEISEKSEIFDDQFSVERPDGSNFTLKIRSTKLEDSAMYFCASSDIARREQYFGPGTRLTVT.

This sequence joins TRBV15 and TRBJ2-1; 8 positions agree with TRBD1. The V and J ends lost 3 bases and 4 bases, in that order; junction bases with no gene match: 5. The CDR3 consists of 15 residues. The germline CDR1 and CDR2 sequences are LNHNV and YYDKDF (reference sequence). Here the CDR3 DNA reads TGTGCCACCAGCAGGACAGGGGCGTCGTACAATGAGCAGTTCTTC. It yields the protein CATSRTGASYNEQFF.

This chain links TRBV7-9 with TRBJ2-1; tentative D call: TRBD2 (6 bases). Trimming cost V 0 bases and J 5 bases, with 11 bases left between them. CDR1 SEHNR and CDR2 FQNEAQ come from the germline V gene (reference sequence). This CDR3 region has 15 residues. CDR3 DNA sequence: TGTGCCAGCAGCTTAGCCCGCGGGGCCGACAATGAGCAGTTCTTC. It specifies CASSLARGADNEQFF. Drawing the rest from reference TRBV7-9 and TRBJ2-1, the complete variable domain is DTGVSQNPRHKITKRGQNVTFRCDPISEHNRLYWYRQTLGQGPEFLTYFQNEAQLEKSRLLSDRFSAERPKGSFSTLEIQRTEQGDSAMYLCASSLARGADNEQFFGPGTRLTVL.

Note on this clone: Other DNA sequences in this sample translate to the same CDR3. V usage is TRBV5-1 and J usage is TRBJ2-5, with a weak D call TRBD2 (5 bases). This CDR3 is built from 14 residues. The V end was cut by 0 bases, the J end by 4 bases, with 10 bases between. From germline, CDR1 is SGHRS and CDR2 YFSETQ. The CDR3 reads CASSLVAGRETQYF. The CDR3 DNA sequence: TGCGCCAGCAGCTTGGTAGCTGGGAGAGAGACCCAGTACTTC.

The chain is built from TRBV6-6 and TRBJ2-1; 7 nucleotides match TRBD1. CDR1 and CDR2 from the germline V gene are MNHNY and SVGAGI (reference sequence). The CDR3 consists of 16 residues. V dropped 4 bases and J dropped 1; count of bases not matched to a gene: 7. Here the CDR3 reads CASSSPSGGSYNEQFF. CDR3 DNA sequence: TGTGCCAGCAGTTCCCCGTCAGGGGGTTCCTACAATGAGCAGTTCTTC.

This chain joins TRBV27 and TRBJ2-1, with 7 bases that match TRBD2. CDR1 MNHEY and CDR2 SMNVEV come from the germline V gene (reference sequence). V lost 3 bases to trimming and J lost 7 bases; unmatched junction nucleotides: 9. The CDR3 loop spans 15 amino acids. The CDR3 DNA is TGTGCCAGCAGTTTCGGCGGGAGAACAGCAAATGAGCAGTTCTTC. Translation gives CASSFGGRTANEQFF.

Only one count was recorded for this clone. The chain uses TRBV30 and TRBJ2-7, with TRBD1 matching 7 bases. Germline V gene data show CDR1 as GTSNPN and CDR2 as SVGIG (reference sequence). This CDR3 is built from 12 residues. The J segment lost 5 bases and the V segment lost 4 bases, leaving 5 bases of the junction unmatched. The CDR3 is CAWKGAGDEQYF. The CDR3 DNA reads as TGTGCCTGGAAGGGGGCTGGGGACGAGCAGTACTTC.